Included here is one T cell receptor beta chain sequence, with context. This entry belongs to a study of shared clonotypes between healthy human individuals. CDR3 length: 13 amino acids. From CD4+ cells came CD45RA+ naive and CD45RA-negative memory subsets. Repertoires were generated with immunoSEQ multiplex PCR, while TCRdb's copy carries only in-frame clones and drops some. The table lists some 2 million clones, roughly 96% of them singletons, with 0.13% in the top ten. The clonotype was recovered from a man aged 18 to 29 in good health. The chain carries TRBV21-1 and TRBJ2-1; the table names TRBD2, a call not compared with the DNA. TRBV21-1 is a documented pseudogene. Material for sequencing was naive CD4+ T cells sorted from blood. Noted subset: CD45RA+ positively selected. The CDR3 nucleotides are TGTGCCAGCGGCCGGGTGGACTACAATGAGCAGTTCTTC. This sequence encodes CASGRVDYNEQFF.